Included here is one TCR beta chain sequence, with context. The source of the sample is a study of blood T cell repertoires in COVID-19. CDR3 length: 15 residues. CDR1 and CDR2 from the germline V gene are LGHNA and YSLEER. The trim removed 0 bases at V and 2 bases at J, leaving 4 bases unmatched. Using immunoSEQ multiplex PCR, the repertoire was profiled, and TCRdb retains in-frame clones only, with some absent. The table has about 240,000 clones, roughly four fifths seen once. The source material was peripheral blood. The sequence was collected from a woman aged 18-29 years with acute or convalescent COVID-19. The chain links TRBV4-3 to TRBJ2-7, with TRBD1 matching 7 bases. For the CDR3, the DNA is TGCGCCAGCAGCCAAGATATCGGGACAGCCTACGAGCAGTACTTC. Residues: CASSQDIGTAYEQYF.